The 18 T cell receptor beta chains in this list originate from one sample, sequenced in a study of cytomegalovirus exposure and HLA in healthy donors. The PCR was carried out with 60 Vbeta primers and 13 Jbeta primers. The data were produced by immunoSEQ multiplex PCR, yet TCRdb's version contains in-frame clones alone and is incomplete. The table includes under 200,000 clones, around 74% detected once. Material for sequencing was PBMCs. These receptors all stem from a young woman in good health and CMV-seronegative.

V and J are TRBV29-1 and TRBJ2-3; D possibly corresponds to TRBD1 (5 bases). The CDR3 runs 13 residues. V lost 3 bases to trimming and J lost 8 bases, with 15 bases between them. Germline V gene sequence: CDR1 SQVTM, CDR2 ANQGSEA. The DNA of the CDR3 is TGCAGCGTTGACCCGAGGACAACGTCTACGCAGTATTTT. Its protein product is CSVDPRTTSTQYF.

The V gene is TRBV5-4, the J gene TRBJ1-2, with 8 bases matching TRBD1. The V gene's germline CDR1 is SGHNT and CDR2 YYREEE (reference sequence). This CDR3 is built from 14 residues. J was trimmed by 5 bases and V by 4 bases; bases with no gene match: 7. The CDR3 loop reads CASSGGQGRYGYTF. The CDR3 region has the DNA TGTGCCAGCAGCGGTGGACAGGGAAGGTATGGCTACACCTTC.

The chain has TRBV28 and TRBJ2-1; D might be TRBD2 (5 bases). Per the germline V gene, CDR1 is MDHEN and CDR2 is SYDVKM. This CDR3 spans 13 amino acids. The ends were cut back, 6 bases at V and 6 bases at J, with 12 bases in the middle. The CDR3 nucleotides read TGTGCCAGCAGGGTGGAGGCTAGCAATGAGCAGTTCTTC. Protein: CASRVEASNEQFF.

The chain joins TRBV2 to TRBJ2-5, with 8 bases identical to TRBD1. The DNA matches TRBJ2-7 better at its end, which makes the J call doubtful. The CDR3 length is 13 residues. The germline gives CDR1 SNHLY, CDR2 FYNNEI. The CDR3: CASRGQGSYEQYF. CDR3 in DNA: TGTGCCAGCAGAGGACAGGGCTCCTACGAGCAGTACTTC.

The chain joins TRBV12-5 to TRBJ2-1, with D maybe TRBD1 (5 bases). Per the germline V gene, CDR1 is LGHNT and CDR2 is FRNRAP. This CDR3 comprises 17 residues. Trimming removed 4 bases at V and 4 bases at J, with 20 bases between. This CDR3 reads CASGSTPDRFRYNEQFF. The CDR3 DNA reads TGTGCTAGTGGTTCGACCCCTGACAGATTTAGGTACAATGAGCAGTTCTTC.

The rearrangement joins TRBV5-6 to TRBJ2-3; TRBD1 agrees at 8 bases. This CDR3 spans 16 amino acids. After removal of 3 bases from V and 2 bases from J, the junction contained 8 bases not matched to a gene. CDR1 and CDR2 from the germline V gene are SGHDT and YYEEEE. The CDR3 region is CASSSAQGGATDTQYF. For the CDR3, the DNA is TGTGCCAGCAGCTCGGCACAGGGGGGTGCCACAGATACGCAGTATTTT. Using reference TRBV5-6 and TRBJ2-3 for the parts outside the CDR3, the full variable domain is DAGVTQSPTHLIKTRGQQVTLRCSPKSGHDTVSWYQQALGQGPQFIFQYYEEEERQRGNFPDRFSGHQFPNYSSELNVNALLLGDSALYLCASSSAQGGATDTQYFGPGTRLTVL.

This clone was detected only a few times. In nucleotides, the CDR3 is TGTGCCAGCAGTGAAATAGAGGACGGGGGTGGTGGCTACACCTTC. Protein: CASSEIEDGGGGYTF. J is TRBJ1-2 and V is TRBV6-4; a weak D match, TRBD1 (5 bases). The CDR3 is 15 residues long. Trimming removed 3 bases at V and 7 bases at J, with 18 bases between. Germline CDR1 and CDR2: MRHNA and SNTAGT.

This sequence joins TRBV2 and TRBJ2-5; a weak D match, TRBD1 (6 bases). The CDR3 extends over 16 amino acids. Germline V gives CDR1 SNHLY, CDR2 FYNNEI. V lost 5 bases, J lost 5 bases, and 21 bases lay in between. This chain's CDR3 is CASSRLLVQGRETQYF. The CDR3 nucleotides are TGTGCCAGCAGTCGACTACTCGTTCAGGGGCGGGAGACCCAGTACTTC.

Worth noting for this clone: Since no conserved phenylalanine or tryptophan closes the CDR3, a read error is the likely cause. The V and J genes are TRBV2 and TRBJ1-5, with 8 bases matching TRBD1. There are 16 residues in the CDR3. Germline V CDR1 and CDR2: SNHLY, FYNNEI. V dropped 0 bases and J dropped 2; count of bases not matched to a gene: 3. The CDR3 nucleotides are TGTGCCAGCAGTGAAGCTTCGGACAGGGGCAATCAGCCCCAGCATCTT. This gives the protein CASSEASDRGNQPQHL.

The rearrangement links TRBV7-2 to TRBJ1-2; unclear D gene. The CDR3 is made up of 15 amino acids. V was pared by 5 bases and J by 8 bases, with 21 bases between. The germline gives CDR1 SGHTA, CDR2 FQGNSA. CDR3: CASSLGLMDVGGYTF. The CDR3 bases are TGTGCCAGCAGCCTCGGACTGATGGATGTGGGAGGCTACACCTTC.

V and J are TRBV9 and TRBJ2-1; 8 nucleotides match TRBD2. The V gene end was trimmed by 0 bases and the J gene end by 7 bases; junction bases not matched to a gene: 12. The CDR3 runs to 17 residues. Germline CDR1 is SGDLS and CDR2 is YYNGEE. The chain's CDR3 is CASSVEVGGGPTNEQFF. CDR3 DNA sequence: TGTGCCAGCAGCGTAGAGGTGGGCGGGGGGCCAACGAATGAGCAGTTCTTC.

With regard to this clone: This specimen includes other DNA sequences encoding the same CDR3. The CDR3 spells CASSLGRGGTDTQYF. Here the CDR3 DNA reads TGTGCCAGCAGCTTAGGTCGGGGGGGCACAGATACGCAGTATTTT. The V call is TRBV7-2, the J call TRBJ2-3, with 7 bases that match TRBD2. Germline values: CDR1 SGHTA, CDR2 FQGNSA. The CDR3 has 15 residues. V was clipped by 1 base and J by 1 base; unmatched bases: 2.

The J gene is TRBJ1-3, the V gene TRBV6-5, with 7 positions matching TRBD1. The V gene's germline CDR1 is MNHEY and CDR2 SVGAGI. The CDR3 has 13 amino acids. The junction had 2 bases not matched to a gene; V was cut back by 6 bases and J by 3 bases. The CDR3 region has the DNA TGTGCCAGCAGAGGGACAGTTGGAAACACCATATATTTT. Translated: CASRGTVGNTIYF.

This sequence joins TRBV2 and TRBJ1-1; the match to TRBD1 covers 7 bases. V gave up 2 bases and J gave up 5 bases; unmatched junction bases: 5. Germline lookup yields CDR1 SNHLY and CDR2 FYNNEI. There are 14 residues in the CDR3. For the CDR3, the DNA is TGTGCCAGCAGTGAATGGAGGGGGCGGACTGAAGCTTTCTTT. The encoded protein is CASSEWRGRTEAFF. The whole variable domain, remainder taken from reference TRBV2 and TRBJ1-1, is EPEVTQTPSHQVTQMGQEVILRCVPISNHLYFYWYRQILGQKVEFLVSFYNNEISEKSEIFDDQFSVERPDGSNFTLKIRSTKLEDSAMYFCASSEWRGRTEAFFGQGTRLTVV.

V is TRBV7-6 and J is TRBJ1-5, with TRBD1 identical over 10 bases. The V gene end was trimmed by 5 bases and the J gene end by 1 base; junction bases not matched to a gene: 11. The CDR3 has 18 residues. Per germline, CDR1 SGHVS and CDR2 FNYEAQ. The CDR3 sequence is CASSPDRGEPFSNQPQHF. In nucleotides, the CDR3 is TGTGCCAGCAGCCCGGACAGGGGGGAACCTTTCAGCAATCAGCCCCAGCATTTT.

The chain carries TRBV28 and TRBJ2-2, with D maybe TRBD2 (6 bases). Trimming removed 7 bases from V and 1 base from J, with 10 bases in between. The CDR3 covers 14 residues. CDR1 is MDHEN, CDR2 SYDVKM, per germline. The CDR3 sequence: CASIVGGNTGELFF. The DNA of the CDR3 is TGTGCCAGCATAGTGGGGGGGAACACCGGGGAGCTGTTTTTT.

The chain joins TRBV23-1 to TRBJ2-7; TRBD2 might be the D (6 bases). TRBV23-1 is known as an ORF, though its function is uncertain. The CDR3 spans 18 residues. The germline V and J ends were trimmed by 1 base and 2 bases, with 21 bases remaining between them. CDR3 protein: CASSQFRRDRDRAYEQYF. As DNA, the CDR3 is TGCGCCAGCAGTCAATTTAGGAGGGACCGGGACCGTGCCTACGAGCAGTACTTC.

The chain uses TRBV5-1 and TRBJ2-1; D may be TRBD1 (5 bases). The CDR3 sequence is 13 residues long. Germline CDR1 and CDR2: SGHRS and YFSETQ. V lost 4 bases, J lost 4 bases, and 9 bases lay in between. The CDR3 sequence: CASSSYRYNEQFF. The CDR3, as DNA: TGCGCCAGCAGCAGCTACAGGTACAATGAGCAGTTCTTC. The full variable domain, its missing parts supplied by reference TRBV5-1 and TRBJ2-1, is KAGVTQTPRYLIKTRGQQVTLSCSPISGHRSVSWYQQTPGQGLQFLFEYFSETQRNKGNFPGRFSGRQFSNSRSEMNVSTLELGDSALYLCASSSYRYNEQFFGPGTRLTVL.